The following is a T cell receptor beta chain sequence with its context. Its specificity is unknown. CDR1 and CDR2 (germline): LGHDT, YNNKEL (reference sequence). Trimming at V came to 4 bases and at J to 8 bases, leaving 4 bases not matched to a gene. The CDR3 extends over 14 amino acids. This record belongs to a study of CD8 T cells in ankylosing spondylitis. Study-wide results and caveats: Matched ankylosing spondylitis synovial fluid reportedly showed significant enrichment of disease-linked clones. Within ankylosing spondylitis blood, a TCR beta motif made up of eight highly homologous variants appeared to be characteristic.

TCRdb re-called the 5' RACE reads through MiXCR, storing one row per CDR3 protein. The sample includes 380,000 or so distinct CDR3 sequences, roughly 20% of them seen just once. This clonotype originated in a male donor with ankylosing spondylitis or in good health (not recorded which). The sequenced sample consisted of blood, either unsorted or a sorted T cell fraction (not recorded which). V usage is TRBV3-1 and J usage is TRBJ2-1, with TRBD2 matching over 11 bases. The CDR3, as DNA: TGTGCCAGCAGCCCCGAGACTAGCGGGGATGAGCAGTTCTTC. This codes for CASSPETSGDEQFF.